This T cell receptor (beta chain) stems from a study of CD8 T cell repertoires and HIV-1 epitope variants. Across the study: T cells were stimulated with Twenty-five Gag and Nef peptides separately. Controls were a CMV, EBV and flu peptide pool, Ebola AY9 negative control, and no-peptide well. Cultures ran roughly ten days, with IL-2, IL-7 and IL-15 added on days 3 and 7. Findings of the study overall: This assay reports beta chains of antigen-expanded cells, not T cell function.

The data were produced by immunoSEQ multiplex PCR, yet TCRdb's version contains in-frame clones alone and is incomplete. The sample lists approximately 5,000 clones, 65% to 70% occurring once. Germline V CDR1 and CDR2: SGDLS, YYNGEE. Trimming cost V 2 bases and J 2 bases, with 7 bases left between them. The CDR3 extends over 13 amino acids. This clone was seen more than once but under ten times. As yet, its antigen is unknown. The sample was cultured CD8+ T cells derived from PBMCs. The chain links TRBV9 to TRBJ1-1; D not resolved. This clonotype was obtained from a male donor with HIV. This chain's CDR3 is CASSVDGNTEAFF. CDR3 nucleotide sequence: TGTGCCAGCAGCGTTGACGGAAACACTGAAGCTTTCTTT.